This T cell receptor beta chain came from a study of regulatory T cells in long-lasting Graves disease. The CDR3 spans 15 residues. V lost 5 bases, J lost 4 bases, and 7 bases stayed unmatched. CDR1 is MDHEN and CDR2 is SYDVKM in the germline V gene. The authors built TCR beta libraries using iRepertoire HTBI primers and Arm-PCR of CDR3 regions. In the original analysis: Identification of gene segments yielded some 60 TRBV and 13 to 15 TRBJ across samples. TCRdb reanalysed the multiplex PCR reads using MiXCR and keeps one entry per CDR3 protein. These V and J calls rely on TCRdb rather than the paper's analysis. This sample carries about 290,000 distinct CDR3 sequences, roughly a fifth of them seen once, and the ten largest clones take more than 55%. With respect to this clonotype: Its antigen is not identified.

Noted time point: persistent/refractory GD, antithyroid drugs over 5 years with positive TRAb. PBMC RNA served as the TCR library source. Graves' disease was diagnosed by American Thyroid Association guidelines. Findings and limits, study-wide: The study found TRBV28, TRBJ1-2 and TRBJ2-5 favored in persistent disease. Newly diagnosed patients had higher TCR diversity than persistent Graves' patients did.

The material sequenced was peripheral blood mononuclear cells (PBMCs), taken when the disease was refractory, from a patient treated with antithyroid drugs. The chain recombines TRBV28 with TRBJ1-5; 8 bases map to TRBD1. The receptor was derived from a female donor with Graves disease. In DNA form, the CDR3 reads TGTGCCAGCAGTCCGCGACAGGGGTTGAATCAGCCCCAGCATTTT. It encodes CASSPRQGLNQPQHF.